Given below is one T cell receptor (beta chain) in context. The antigen is not known. Assay used: immunoSEQ multiplex PCR; TCRdb lists only in-frame clones, some missing. Of several thousand clones in the sample, 80% to 90% were seen once. All patients relapsed after autologous stem cell transplantation, and brentuximab vedotin exposure varied. The data originate from a study of PD-1 blockade in classical Hodgkin lymphoma. Study results and caveats: Repertoire differences have undefined causes, possibly disease activity or prior therapy. Patients with a complete response exhibited baseline diversity comparable to newly diagnosed patients. Relapsed/refractory patients reportedly had the lowest baseline TCR diversity, below newly diagnosed patients, who were below healthy donors. Unlike CD8+ TCR diversity, which did not rise significantly by C4D1, CD4+ TCR diversity did.

Looked up from germline, CDR1 is MNHEY and CDR2 is SVGAGI. CDR3 length: 14 amino acids. Trimming removed 5 bases from V and 2 bases from J; junction bases left unmatched: 2. The specimen comprised peripheral blood mononuclear cells (PBMCs), sampled at baseline. The rearrangement uses TRBV6-5 and TRBJ1-1; TRBD1 aligns across 10 bases. The sequence was obtained from a human donor with classical Hodgkin lymphoma. The CDR3 loop is CASSRDRGNTEAFF. CDR3 bases: TGTGCCAGCAGTCGGGACAGGGGAAACACTGAAGCTTTCTTT.